A selection of T cell receptor beta chains follows, all from one sample in a study of shared clonotypes between healthy human individuals. Data came from immunoSEQ multiplex PCR; TCRdb stores just in-frame clones and leaves some out. The sample records about 2,200,000 clones, about 93% being singletons. Sequencing was performed on naive CD8+ T cells from PBMCs. These receptors all stem from a man aged 18-30 years in good health. Some clones in this sample may be carry-over from other donors' samples. Each CDR3 is given with its conserved first and last residue. The D gene is left open where the match is weak. Only some rows state a clone size, as once, few, many or a class for expanded clones.

D: .; size: .; J: TRBJ1-1; V: TRBV7-6; CDR3: CASRPGLSTEAFF; DNA: TGTGCCAGCAGGCCAGGGTTGAGCACTGAAGCTTTCTTT
D: .; size: .; J: TRBJ2-5; V: TRBV27; CDR3: CASSYGPTVRETQYF; DNA: TGTGCCAGCAGTTATGGGCCCACAGTAAGAGAGACCCAGTACTTC
D: TRBD2; size: .; J: TRBJ2-3; V: TRBV9; CDR3: CASSPQTSGHTYTQYF; DNA: TGTGCCAGCAGCCCCCAGACTAGCGGCCATACGTATACGCAGTATTTT
D: TRBD1; size: .; J: TRBJ2-2; V: TRBV7-2; CDR3: CASSLAVRGPTGELFF; DNA: TGTGCCAGCAGCTTAGCAGTCAGGGGGCCCACCGGGGAGCTGTTTTTT
D: .; size: .; J: TRBJ2-2; V: TRBV14; CDR3: CASSQERRANTGELFF; DNA: TGTGCCAGCAGCCAAGAGCGGCGGGCCAACACCGGGGAGCTGTTTTTT
D: .; size: .; J: TRBJ2-5; V: TRBV12-5; CDR3: CASGLTPGHPRGETQYF; DNA: TGTGCTAGTGGTCTCACACCGGGACACCCTAGAGGGGAGACCCAGTACTTC
D: TRBD1; size: .; J: TRBJ2-7; V: TRBV28; CDR3: CASSFWQGAREQYF; DNA: TGTGCCAGCAGTTTCTGGCAGGGGGCCCGGGAGCAGTACTTC
D: TRBD2; size: .; J: TRBJ2-5; V: TRBV4-3; CDR3: CASSQGLAGVGSQETQYF; DNA: TGCGCCAGCAGCCAAGGGCTAGCGGGAGTGGGGTCCCAAGAGACCCAGTACTTC
D: .; size: .; J: TRBJ1-4; V: TRBV27; CDR3: CASSLSPSFMGTNEKLFF; DNA: TGTGCCAGCAGTTTATCCCCGTCGTTTATGGGAACTAATGAAAAACTGTTTTTT
D: .; size: .; J: TRBJ1-5; V: TRBV28; CDR3: CASSLFSRNQPQHF; DNA: TGTGCCAGCAGTTTGTTCTCTCGGAATCAGCCCCAGCATTTT
D: .; size: .; J: TRBJ1-2; V: TRBV30; CDR3: CAWVFGDYGYTF; DNA: TGTGCCTGGGTCTTCGGAGACTATGGCTACACCTTC
D: .; size: .; J: TRBJ2-2; V: TRBV11-2; CDR3: CASSPLMVSGELFF; DNA: TGTGCCAGCAGCCCCCTGATGGTGTCCGGGGAGCTGTTTTTT
D: TRBD2; size: .; J: TRBJ2-2; V: TRBV28; CDR3: CASSPLAGGPTGELFF; DNA: TGTGCCAGCAGTCCCCTGGCGGGAGGCCCCACCGGGGAGCTGTTTTTT
D: .; size: .; J: TRBJ2-7; V: TRBV5-6; CDR3: CASSLLPSGYEQYF; DNA: TGTGCCAGCAGCTTGCTTCCCTCCGGATACGAGCAGTACTTC
D: .; size: .; J: TRBJ2-7; V: TRBV5-6; CDR3: CASSLGGGGTYEQYF; DNA: TGTGCCAGCAGCTTGGGGGGCGGGGGCACCTACGAGCAGTACTTC
D: TRBD1; size: once; J: TRBJ2-7; V: TRBV4-1; CDR3: CASSQDFGTGFYEQYF; DNA: TGCGCCAGCAGCCAAGATTTTGGGACAGGATTTTACGAGCAGTACTTC
D: .; size: .; J: TRBJ2-1; V: TRBV6-6; CDR3: CASSYWGSGDEQFF; DNA: TGTGCCAGCAGTTACTGGGGATCTGGGGATGAGCAGTTCTTC
D: .; size: .; J: TRBJ2-3; V: TRBV4-1; CDR3: CASSQDRRDTQYF; DNA: TGCGCCAGCAGCCAAGATCGAAGGGATACGCAGTATTTT
D: .; size: .; J: TRBJ2-7; V: TRBV11-2; CDR3: CASSLGGPHEQYF; DNA: TGTGCCAGCAGCTTAGGGGGGCCCCATGAGCAGTACTTC
D: TRBD1; size: .; J: TRBJ2-7; V: TRBV11-2; CDR3: CASSLVRGTGNEQYF; DNA: TGTGCCAGCAGCTTAGTTCGCGGGACAGGGAACGAGCAGTACTTC
D: .; size: .; J: TRBJ1-2; V: TRBV27; CDR3: CASSTGGISIPYGYTF; DNA: TGTGCCAGCAGCACGGGGGGGATTTCTATCCCCTATGGCTACACCTTC
D: TRBD2; size: .; J: TRBJ2-1; V: TRBV28; CDR3: CASSADREGKGDEQFF; DNA: TGTGCCAGCAGCGCGGATCGGGAGGGGAAAGGGGATGAGCAGTTCTTC
D: .; size: .; J: TRBJ2-7; V: TRBV12-5; CDR3: CASGLDGSEQYF; DNA: TGTGCTAGTGGTTTGGACGGGAGTGAGCAGTACTTC
D: TRBD2; size: .; J: TRBJ2-7; V: TRBV19; CDR3: CASSIAGVSYEQYF; DNA: TGTGCCAGTAGTATCGCGGGAGTCTCCTACGAGCAGTACTTC
D: TRBD2; size: once; J: TRBJ2-1; V: TRBV29-1; CDR3: CSAIFGGEQFF; DNA: TGCAGCGCGATCTTCGGGGGGGAGCAGTTCTTC
D: .; size: .; J: TRBJ2-1; V: TRBV28; CDR3: CASSSTGPPYNEQFF; DNA: TGTGCCAGCAGTTCAACGGGGCCCCCATACAATGAGCAGTTCTTC
D: TRBD2; size: .; J: TRBJ2-2; V: TRBV4-1; CDR3: CASSTTSARNTGELFF; DNA: TGCGCCAGCAGCACGACTAGCGCCAGGAACACCGGGGAGCTGTTTTTT
D: .; size: .; J: TRBJ1-2; V: TRBV6-5; CDR3: CASSHARVEGYTF; DNA: TGTGCCAGCAGTCACGCGAGGGTTGAGGGCTACACCTTC
D: .; size: .; J: TRBJ2-7; V: TRBV2; CDR3: CASTLADEQYF; DNA: TGTGCCAGCACACTAGCTGACGAGCAGTACTTC
D: .; size: .; J: TRBJ1-1; V: TRBV27; CDR3: CASSPSLTGPEAFF; DNA: TGTGCCAGCAGCCCCTCCCTTACCGGTCCCGAAGCTTTCTTT
D: TRBD2; size: .; J: TRBJ2-1; V: TRBV27; CDR3: CASSWASGRFQFF; DNA: TGTGCCAGCAGTTGGGCTAGCGGGAGATTTCAGTTCTTC
D: TRBD1; size: .; J: TRBJ2-7; V: TRBV5-1; CDR3: CVSSIIPGQTYEQYF; DNA: TGCGTCAGCAGCATAATACCGGGACAGACCTACGAGCAGTACTTC
D: TRBD1; size: .; J: TRBJ1-1; V: TRBV27; CDR3: CASSLQWGTGPNTEAFF; DNA: TGTGCCAGCAGCCTCCAGTGGGGGACAGGGCCGAACACTGAAGCTTTCTTT
D: .; size: .; J: TRBJ2-5; V: TRBV11-1; CDR3: CASSLAGDQYF; DNA: TGTGCCAGCAGCTTAGCAGGTGACCAGTACTTC
D: .; size: .; J: TRBJ1-2; V: TRBV30; CDR3: CAWSLHSGSDYGYTF; DNA: TGTGCCTGGAGTCTTCACAGTGGCTCAGACTATGGCTACACCTTC
D: .; size: .; J: TRBJ1-1; V: TRBV4-1; CDR3: CASTQGRRGGTEAFF; DNA: TGCGCCAGCACTCAGGGTAGAAGGGGGGGCACTGAAGCTTTCTTT
D: TRBD2; size: .; J: TRBJ2-3; V: TRBV28; CDR3: CASSPTVWRETRTDTQYF; DNA: TGTGCCAGCAGTCCGACCGTTTGGCGGGAGACCCGCACAGATACGCAGTATTTT
D: .; size: .; J: TRBJ2-3; V: TRBV21-1; CDR3: CASSQTAERSGTDTQYF; DNA: TGTGCCAGCAGCCAGACTGCGGAGCGTAGCGGCACAGATACGCAGTATTTT
D: .; size: .; J: TRBJ1-1; V: TRBV9; CDR3: CASSVAGGGTEAFF; DNA: TGTGCCAGCAGCGTGGCGGGGGGTGGGACTGAAGCTTTCTTT
D: .; size: .; J: TRBJ2-1; V: TRBV30; CDR3: CAWSVGRGASIEFF; DNA: .
D: .; size: .; J: TRBJ1-2; V: TRBV4-1; CDR3: CASSQDFRSRRDGYTF; DNA: TGCGCCAGCAGCCAAGATTTCAGGAGTCGGCGGGATGGCTACACCTTC
D: TRBD1; size: .; J: TRBJ1-2; V: TRBV2; CDR3: CASRTGSHGYTF; DNA: TGTGCCAGCAGGACAGGGAGTCATGGCTACACCTTC
D: .; size: .; J: TRBJ2-5; V: TRBV27; CDR3: CASSLRTRQETQYF; DNA: TGTGCCAGCAGTTTACGGACCCGACAAGAGACCCAGTACTTC
D: .; size: .; J: TRBJ2-7; V: TRBV27; CDR3: CASSLSAYNGGEQYF; DNA: TGTGCCAGCAGTTTATCGGCATATAACGGGGGCGAGCAGTACTTC
D: TRBD1; size: .; J: TRBJ2-7; V: TRBV7-9; CDR3: CASSYPPGQGASEQYF; DNA: TGTGCCAGCAGCTATCCCCCGGGACAGGGGGCAAGTGAGCAGTACTTC
D: TRBD1; size: .; J: TRBJ1-2; V: TRBV7-9; CDR3: CASSAWTGDGYTF; DNA: TGTGCCAGCAGCGCCTGGACAGGGGATGGCTACACCTTC
D: .; size: .; J: TRBJ1-1; V: TRBV7-3; CDR3: CASSLGARTEAFF; DNA: TGTGCCAGCAGCTTGGGGGCGCGGACTGAAGCTTTCTTT
D: TRBD2; size: once; J: TRBJ2-3; V: TRBV18; CDR3: CASSATSGGGTDTQYF; DNA: TGTGCCAGCTCAGCGACTAGCGGGGGTGGCACAGATACGCAGTATTTT